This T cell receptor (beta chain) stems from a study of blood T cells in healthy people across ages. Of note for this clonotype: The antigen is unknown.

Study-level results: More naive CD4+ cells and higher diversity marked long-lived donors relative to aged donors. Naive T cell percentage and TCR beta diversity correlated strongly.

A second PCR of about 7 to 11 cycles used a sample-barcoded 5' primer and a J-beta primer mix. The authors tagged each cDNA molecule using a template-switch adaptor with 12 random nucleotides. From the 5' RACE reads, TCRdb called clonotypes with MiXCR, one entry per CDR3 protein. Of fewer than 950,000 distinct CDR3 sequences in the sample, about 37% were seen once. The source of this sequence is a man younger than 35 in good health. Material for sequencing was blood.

CDR3 DNA: TGTGCCAGCAGATCATTGCGACAGGGTTTCACGGCTTATGGCTACACCTTC. Translating it yields CASRSLRQGFTAYGYTF. The chain joins TRBV6-1 to TRBJ1-2; 7 nucleotides line up with TRBD1. The germline V gene encodes CDR1 MNHNS and CDR2 SASEGT. V was pared by 6 bases and J by 5 bases, with 18 bases of the junction left unmatched. The CDR3 extends over 17 amino acids.